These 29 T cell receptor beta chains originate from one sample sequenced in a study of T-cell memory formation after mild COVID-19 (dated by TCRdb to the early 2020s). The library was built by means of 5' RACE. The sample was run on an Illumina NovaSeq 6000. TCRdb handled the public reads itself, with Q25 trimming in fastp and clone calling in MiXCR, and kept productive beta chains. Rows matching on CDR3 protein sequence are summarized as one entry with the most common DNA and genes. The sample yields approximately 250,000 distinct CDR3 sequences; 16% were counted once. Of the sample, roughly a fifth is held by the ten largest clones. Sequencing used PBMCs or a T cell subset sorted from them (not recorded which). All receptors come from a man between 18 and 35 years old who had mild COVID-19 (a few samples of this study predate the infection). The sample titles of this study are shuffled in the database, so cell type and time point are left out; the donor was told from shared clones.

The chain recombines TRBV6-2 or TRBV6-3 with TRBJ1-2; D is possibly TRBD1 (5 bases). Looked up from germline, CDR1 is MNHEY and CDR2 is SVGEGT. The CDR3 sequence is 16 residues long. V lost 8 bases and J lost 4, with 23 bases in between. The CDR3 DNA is TGTGCCAGCTTACCTGGGGCGTCGGATCTGGGCTATGGCTACACCTTC. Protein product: CASLPGASDLGYGYTF.

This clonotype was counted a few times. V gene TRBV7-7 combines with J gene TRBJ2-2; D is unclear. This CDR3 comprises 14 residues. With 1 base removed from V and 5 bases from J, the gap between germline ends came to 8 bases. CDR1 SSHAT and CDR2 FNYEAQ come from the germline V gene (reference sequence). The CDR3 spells CASSLGDETGELFF. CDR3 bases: TGTGCCAGCAGCTTAGGGGATGAGACCGGGGAGCTGTTTTTT.

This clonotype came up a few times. This CDR3 reads CASSTVSSDTEAFF. The CDR3 region has the DNA TGTGCCAGCAGTACCGTGTCTTCAGATACTGAAGCTTTCTTT. The chain recombines TRBV2 with TRBJ1-1; D is ambiguous. V shed 5 bases and J shed 5 bases, with 15 bases lying between them. This CDR3 region has 14 residues. Germline lookup yields CDR1 SNHLY and CDR2 FYNNEI.

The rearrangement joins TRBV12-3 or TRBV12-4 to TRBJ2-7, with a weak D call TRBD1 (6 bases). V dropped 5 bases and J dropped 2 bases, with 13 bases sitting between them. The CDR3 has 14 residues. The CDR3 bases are TGTGCCAGCAGTCGAGGGGGTCACGCCTACGAGCAGTACTTC. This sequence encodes CASSRGGHAYEQYF.

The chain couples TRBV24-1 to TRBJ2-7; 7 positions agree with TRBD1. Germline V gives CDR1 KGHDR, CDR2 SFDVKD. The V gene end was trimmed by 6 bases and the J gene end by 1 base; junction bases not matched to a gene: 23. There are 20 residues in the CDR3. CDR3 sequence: CATSTTALDLRRGISYEQYV. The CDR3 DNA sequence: TGTGCCACCAGTACCACGGCCCTTGATTTACGCAGGGGGATATCCTACGAGCAGTACGTC.

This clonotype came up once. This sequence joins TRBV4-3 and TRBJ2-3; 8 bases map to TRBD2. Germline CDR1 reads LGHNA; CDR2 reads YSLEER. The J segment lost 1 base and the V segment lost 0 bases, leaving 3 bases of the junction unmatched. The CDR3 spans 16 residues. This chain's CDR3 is CASSQDVSGGTDTQYF. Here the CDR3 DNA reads TGCGCCAGCAGCCAAGACGTTAGCGGGGGCACAGATACGCAGTATTTT.

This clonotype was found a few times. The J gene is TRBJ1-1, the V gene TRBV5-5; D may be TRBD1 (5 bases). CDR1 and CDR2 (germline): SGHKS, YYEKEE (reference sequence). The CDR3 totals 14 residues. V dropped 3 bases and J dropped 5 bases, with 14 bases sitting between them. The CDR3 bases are TGTGCCAGCAGCTCTACTCAAGGGGCAACTGAAGCTTTCTTT. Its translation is CASSSTQGATEAFF.

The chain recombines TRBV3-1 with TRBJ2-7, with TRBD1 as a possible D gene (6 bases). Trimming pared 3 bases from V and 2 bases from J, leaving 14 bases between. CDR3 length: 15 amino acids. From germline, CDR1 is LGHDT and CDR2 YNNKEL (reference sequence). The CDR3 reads CASSQGSDSTYEQYF. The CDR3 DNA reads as TGTGCCAGCAGCCAGGGATCGGACAGCACCTACGAGCAGTACTTC.

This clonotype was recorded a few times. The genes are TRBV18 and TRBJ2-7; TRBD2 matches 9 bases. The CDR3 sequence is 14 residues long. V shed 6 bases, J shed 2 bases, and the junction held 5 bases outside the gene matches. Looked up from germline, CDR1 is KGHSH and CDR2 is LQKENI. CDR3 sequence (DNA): TGTGCCAGCTCGACGAGCGGGGGGCCCTACGAGCAGTACGTC. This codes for CASSTSGGPYEQYV.

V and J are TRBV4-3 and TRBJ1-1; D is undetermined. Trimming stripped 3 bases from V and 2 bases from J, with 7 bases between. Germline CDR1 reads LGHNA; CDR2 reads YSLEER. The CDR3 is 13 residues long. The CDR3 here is CASSQVVNTEAFF. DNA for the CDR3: TGCGCCAGCAGCCAGGTAGTCAACACTGAAGCTTTCTTT.

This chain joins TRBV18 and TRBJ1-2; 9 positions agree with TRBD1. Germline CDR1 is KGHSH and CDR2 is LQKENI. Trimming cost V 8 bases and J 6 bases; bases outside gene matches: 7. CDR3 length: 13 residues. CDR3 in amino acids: CASLGQGSDGYTF. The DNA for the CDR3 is TGTGCCAGCCTGGGACAGGGAAGTGATGGCTACACCTTC.

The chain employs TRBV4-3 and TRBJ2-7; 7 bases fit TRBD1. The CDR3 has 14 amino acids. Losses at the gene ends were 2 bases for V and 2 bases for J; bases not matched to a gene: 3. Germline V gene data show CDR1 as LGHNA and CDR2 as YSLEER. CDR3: CASSQQGTAYEQYF. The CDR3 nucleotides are TGCGCCAGCAGCCAACAGGGGACAGCCTACGAGCAGTACTTC.

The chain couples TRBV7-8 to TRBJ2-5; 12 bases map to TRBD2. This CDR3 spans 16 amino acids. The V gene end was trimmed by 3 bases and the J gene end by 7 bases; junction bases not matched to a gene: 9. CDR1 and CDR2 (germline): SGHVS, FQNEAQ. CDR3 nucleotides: TGTGCCAGCAGCTTTGGGCTAGCGGGGGGGCTGGGGACCCAGTACTTC. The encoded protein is CASSFGLAGGLGTQYF.

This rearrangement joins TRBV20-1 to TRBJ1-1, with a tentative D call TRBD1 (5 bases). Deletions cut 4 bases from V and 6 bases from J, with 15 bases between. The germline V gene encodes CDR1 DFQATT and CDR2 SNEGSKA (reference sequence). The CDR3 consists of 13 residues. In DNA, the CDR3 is TGCAGTGCTACGGGACCCCTTGGTGCTGAAGCTTTCTTT. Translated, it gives CSATGPLGAEAFF.

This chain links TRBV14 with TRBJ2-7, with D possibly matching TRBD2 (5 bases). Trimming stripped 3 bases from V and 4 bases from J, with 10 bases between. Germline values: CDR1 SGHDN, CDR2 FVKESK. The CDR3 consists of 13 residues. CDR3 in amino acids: CASSQGSGYEQYV. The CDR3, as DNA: TGTGCCAGCAGCCAGGGGAGCGGTTACGAGCAGTACGTC.

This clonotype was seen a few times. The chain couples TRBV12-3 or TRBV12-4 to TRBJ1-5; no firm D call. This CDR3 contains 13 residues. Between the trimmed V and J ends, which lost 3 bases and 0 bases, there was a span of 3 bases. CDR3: CASSFHSNQPQHF. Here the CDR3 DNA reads TGTGCCAGCAGTTTTCATAGCAATCAGCCCCAGCATTTT.

The CDR3 reads CASSLTAGGSIETQYF. CDR3 sequence (DNA): TGTGCCAGCAGCTTAACAGCGGGGGGGTCAATAGAGACCCAGTACTTC. The chain is built from TRBV7-2 and TRBJ2-5, with TRBD2 identical over 10 bases. The germline CDR1 and CDR2 sequences are SGHTA and FQGNSA. There are 16 residues in the CDR3. V dropped 2 bases and J dropped 4; count of bases not matched to a gene: 7.

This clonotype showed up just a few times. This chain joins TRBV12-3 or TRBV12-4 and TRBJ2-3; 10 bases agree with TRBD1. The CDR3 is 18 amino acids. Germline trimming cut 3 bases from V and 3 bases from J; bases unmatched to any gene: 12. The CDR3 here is CASSLGGQGLFRTDTQYF. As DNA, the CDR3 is TGTGCCAGCAGTTTGGGGGGACAGGGGTTATTTAGGACAGATACGCAGTATTTT.

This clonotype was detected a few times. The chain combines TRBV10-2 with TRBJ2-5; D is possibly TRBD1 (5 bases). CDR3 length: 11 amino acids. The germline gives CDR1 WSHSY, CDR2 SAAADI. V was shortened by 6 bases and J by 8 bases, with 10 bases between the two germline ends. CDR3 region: CASSDSLTQYF. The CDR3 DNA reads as TGCGCCAGCAGCGACAGCCTCACCCAGTACTTC.

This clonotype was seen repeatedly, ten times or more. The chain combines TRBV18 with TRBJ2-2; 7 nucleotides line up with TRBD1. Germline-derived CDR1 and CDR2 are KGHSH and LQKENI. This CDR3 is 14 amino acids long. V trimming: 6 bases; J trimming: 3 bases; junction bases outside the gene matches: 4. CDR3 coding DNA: TGTGCCAGCTCGCAAGGGACAGACACCGGGGAGCTGTTTTTT. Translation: CASSQGTDTGELFF. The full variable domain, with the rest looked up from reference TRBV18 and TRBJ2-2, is NAGVMQNPRHLVRRRGQEARLRCSPMKGHSHVYWYRQLPEEGLKFMVYLQKENIIDESGMPKERFSAEFPKEGPSILRIQQVVRGDSAAYFCASSQGTDTGELFFGEGSRLTVL.

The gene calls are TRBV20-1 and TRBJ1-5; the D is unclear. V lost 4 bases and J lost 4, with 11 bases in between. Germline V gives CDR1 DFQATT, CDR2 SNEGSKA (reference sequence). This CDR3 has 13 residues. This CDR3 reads CSATRTSNQPQHF. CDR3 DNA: TGCAGTGCTACCAGAACGTCAAATCAGCCCCAGCATTTT.

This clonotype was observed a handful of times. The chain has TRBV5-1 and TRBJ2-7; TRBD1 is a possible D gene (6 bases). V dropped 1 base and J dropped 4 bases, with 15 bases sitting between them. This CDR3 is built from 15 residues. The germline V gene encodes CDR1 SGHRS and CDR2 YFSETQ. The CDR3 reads CASSLSTGRAYEQYF. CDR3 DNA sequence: TGCGCCAGCAGCTTGTCGACAGGCCGGGCATACGAGCAGTACTTC.

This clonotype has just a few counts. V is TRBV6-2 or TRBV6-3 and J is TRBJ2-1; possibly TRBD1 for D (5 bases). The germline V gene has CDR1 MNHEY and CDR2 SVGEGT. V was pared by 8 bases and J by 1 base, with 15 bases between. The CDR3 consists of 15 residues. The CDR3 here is CASAWGGTSYNEQFF. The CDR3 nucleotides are TGTGCCAGCGCGTGGGGCGGAACGTCCTACAATGAGCAGTTCTTC.

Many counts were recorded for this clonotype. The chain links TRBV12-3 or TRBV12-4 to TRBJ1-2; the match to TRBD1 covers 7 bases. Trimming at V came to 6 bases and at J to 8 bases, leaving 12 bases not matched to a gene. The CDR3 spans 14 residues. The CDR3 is CASSFGQESRGYTF. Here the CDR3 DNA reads TGTGCCAGCAGCTTCGGACAGGAAAGCCGGGGCTACACCTTC.

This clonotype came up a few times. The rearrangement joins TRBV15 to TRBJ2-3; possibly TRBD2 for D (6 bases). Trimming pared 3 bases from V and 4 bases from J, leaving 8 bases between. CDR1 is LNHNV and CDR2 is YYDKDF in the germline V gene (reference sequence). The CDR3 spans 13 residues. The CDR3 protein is CATSREGPDTQYF. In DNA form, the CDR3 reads TGTGCCACCAGCAGGGAGGGCCCAGATACGCAGTATTTT.

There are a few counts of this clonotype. The CDR3 loop is CSARGAKNIQYF. Here the CDR3 DNA reads TGCAGCGCCCGAGGGGCCAAAAACATTCAGTACTTC. This sequence joins TRBV29-1 and TRBJ2-4; tentatively, D is TRBD2 (5 bases). The V gene's germline CDR1 is SQVTM and CDR2 ANQGSEA. V was shortened by 7 bases and J by 1 base, with 8 bases between the two germline ends. The CDR3 is made up of 12 amino acids.

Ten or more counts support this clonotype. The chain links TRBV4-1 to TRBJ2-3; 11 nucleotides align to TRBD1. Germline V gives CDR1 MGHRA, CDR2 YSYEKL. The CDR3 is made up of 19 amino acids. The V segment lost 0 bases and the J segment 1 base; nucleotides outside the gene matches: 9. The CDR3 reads CASSQEPGQGVIGTDTQYF. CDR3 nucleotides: TGCGCCAGCAGCCAAGAGCCGGGACAGGGGGTTATTGGCACAGATACGCAGTATTTT.

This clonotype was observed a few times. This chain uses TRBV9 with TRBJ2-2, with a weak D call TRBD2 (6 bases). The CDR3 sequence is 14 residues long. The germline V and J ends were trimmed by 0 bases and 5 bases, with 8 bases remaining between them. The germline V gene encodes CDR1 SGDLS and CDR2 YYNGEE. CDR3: CASSVAGETGELFF. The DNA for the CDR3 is TGTGCCAGCAGCGTAGCGGGGGAAACCGGGGAGCTGTTTTTT.

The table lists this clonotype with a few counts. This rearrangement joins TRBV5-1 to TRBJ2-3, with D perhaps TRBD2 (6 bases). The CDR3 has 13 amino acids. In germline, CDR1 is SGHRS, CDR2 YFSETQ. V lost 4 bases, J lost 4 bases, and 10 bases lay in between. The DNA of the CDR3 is TGCGCCAGCAGCGCTCGGGGGTCAGATACGCAGTATTTT. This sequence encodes CASSARGSDTQYF.